This is a list of T cell receptor beta chains from one sample in a study of blood T cells in healthy people across ages. TCRdb ran MiXCR on the 5' RACE reads and lists one entry per CDR3 protein. The sample has about 830,000 distinct CDR3 sequences, 58% seen once. The specimen sequenced was blood. Receptors originate from a man aged 25 to 45 in good health. CDR3s leave out the opening cysteine and the closing phenylalanine or tryptophan. Rows give clone size only sometimes, using once, few, many, or a class for an expanded clone.

clone size: -
V gene: TRBV20-1
CDR3 protein: SAREGDFGSGMANLYNEQF

clone size: few
V gene: TRBV28
CDR3 protein: ASKNSAAPYQPQH

clone size: -
V gene: TRBV24-1
CDR3 protein: ATSDADSFSYNEQF

clone size: once
V gene: TRBV3-1
CDR3 protein: ASRLAGAQETQY

clone size: -
V gene: TRBV12-3/TRBV12-4
CDR3 protein: ASSLRSGSVSEQF

clone size: -
V gene: TRBV30
CDR3 protein: AWNRDIAYGYT

clone size: -
V gene: TRBV7-2
CDR3 protein: ASSFQGSPYNEQF

clone size: -
V gene: TRBV20-1
CDR3 protein: SALGRQEIFSYEQY

clone size: few
V gene: TRBV9
CDR3 protein: ASSVMPSQIYEQY

clone size: few
V gene: TRBV6-5
CDR3 protein: ASSYSSGARGYT

clone size: -
V gene: TRBV28
CDR3 protein: GSSPPPGTVYGYT

clone size: -
V gene: TRBV20-1
CDR3 protein: SASVTGGRNEQF

clone size: -
V gene: TRBV20-1
CDR3 protein: SAIGDSLHYEQY

clone size: -
V gene: TRBV29-1
CDR3 protein: CVERPGSYEQY

clone size: few
V gene: TRBV7-2
CDR3 protein: ASSRTSGAPTNEQF